Below are 22 T cell receptor beta chains sequenced from a single sample in a study of T cells after yellow fever vaccination (dated by TCRdb to the late 2010s). The library was built by means of 5' RACE. The instrument was an Illumina NovaSeq 6000. Using fastp at Q25 and MiXCR, TCRdb reprocessed the public reads and kept productive beta chains. Identical CDR3 protein sequences are pooled into one entry, listed with their most common genes and DNA. Counted in this sample were 250,000 to 400,000 distinct CDR3 sequences; around 4.4% of them appeared once. The ten biggest clones cover roughly a fifth of the sample. Taken with the paper, the label for treatment or condition translates to: live attenuated yellow fever vaccine strain. The specimen comprised PBMCs, sampled 15 days after the yellow fever booster vaccination. The receptors derive from a man between 18 and 29 years old who received the YFV17D yellow fever vaccine.

The J gene is TRBJ2-7, the V gene TRBV2; no definite D call. Germline V gives CDR1 SNHLY, CDR2 FYNNEI. The CDR3 spans 12 residues. The V end was cut by 6 bases, the J end by 4 bases, with 10 bases between. The CDR3 loop is CASSSEGYEQYF. The CDR3 DNA reads as TGTGCCAGCAGCTCTGAAGGTTACGAGCAGTACTTC.

The V gene is TRBV12-5, the J gene TRBJ1-2, with TRBD1 as a possible D gene (5 bases). Germline lookup yields CDR1 LGHNT and CDR2 FRNRAP. This CDR3 has 18 residues. V lost 3 bases, J lost 6 bases, and 26 bases lay in between. CDR3 amino acids: CASGFRLSPSTGVDGYTF. CDR3 DNA: TGTGCTAGTGGTTTCCGACTGAGCCCTAGCACAGGAGTTGATGGCTACACCTTC.

This clonotype was seen repeatedly, ten times or more. The V call is TRBV4-3, the J call TRBJ2-5; D might be TRBD1 or TRBD2, each matching 5 bases. The V gene lost 1 base and the J gene lost 5 bases, with 11 bases spanning the gap. CDR3 length: 14 amino acids. From germline, CDR1 is LGHNA and CDR2 YSLEER. This CDR3 is CASSQVGRSETQYF. DNA of the CDR3: TGCGCCAGCAGCCAAGTGGGACGATCTGAGACCCAGTACTTC.

The table lists this clonotype with a few counts. V usage is TRBV20-1 and J usage is TRBJ1-4, with D maybe TRBD1 (6 bases). This CDR3 has 16 residues. Per germline, CDR1 DFQATT and CDR2 SNEGSKA (reference sequence). V lost 4 bases and J lost 0, with 15 bases in between. The CDR3 DNA reads as TGCAGTGCTATAAGGGACATCGGAACAACTAATGAAAAACTGTTTTTT. It is translated as CSAIRDIGTTNEKLFF.

The CDR3 loop is CASSPNGGAGGYTF. Written as DNA, the CDR3 is TGTGCCAGCTCACCCAACGGTGGGGCTGGCGGCTACACCTTC. V is TRBV18 and J is TRBJ1-2, with D perhaps matching TRBD1 (5 bases). CDR1 and CDR2 (germline): KGHSH, LQKENI. The V gene lost 3 bases and the J gene lost 8 bases, with 16 bases spanning the gap. The CDR3 sequence is 14 residues long.

In its sample, this clonotype was seen many times. The chain uses TRBV5-1 and TRBJ2-2; D gene uncertain. CDR3 length: 12 amino acids. Trimming stripped 3 bases from V and 4 bases from J, with 4 bases between. The germline V gene has CDR1 SGHRS and CDR2 YFSETQ. DNA of the CDR3: TGCGCCAGCAGCTCTCCCACCGGGGAGCTGTTTTTT. Protein sequence: CASSSPTGELFF.

The rearrangement joins TRBV10-3 to TRBJ2-7; 9 bases match TRBD1. V dropped 6 bases and J dropped 0; count of bases not matched to a gene: 6. The length of the CDR3 is 15 residues. Germline values: CDR1 ENHRY, CDR2 SYGVKD. The CDR3 region has the DNA TGTGCCATCAGGAGGCTACAGGGGGCCTCCTACGAGCAGTACTTC. It specifies CAIRRLQGASYEQYF.

This clonotype has ten or more counts. The chain couples TRBV24-1 to TRBJ2-3, with unresolved D. Trimming shortened V by 3 bases and J by 2 bases, and 5 bases separated the two germline ends. The CDR3 totals 13 residues. The germline CDR1 and CDR2 sequences are KGHDR and SFDVKD. The CDR3 reads CATSDPYTDTQYF. The DNA of the CDR3 is TGTGCCACCAGTGATCCCTACACAGATACGCAGTATTTT.

The gene calls are TRBV5-1 and TRBJ2-3, with 13 bases identical to TRBD2. V dropped 2 bases and J dropped 3; count of bases not matched to a gene: 9. Germline CDR1 SGHRS, CDR2 YFSETQ. This CDR3 has 18 amino acids. CDR3 in DNA: TGCGCCAGCAGCTTCGGGACTAGCGGGGACCTAGGAACAGATACGCAGTATTTT. It encodes CASSFGTSGDLGTDTQYF.

This clonotype was picked up a small number of times. V and J are TRBV7-2 and TRBJ2-7; maybe TRBD1 (5 bases). Trimming took off 1 base at V and 3 bases at J, with 10 bases between the two ends. This CDR3 is 14 amino acids long. The germline gives CDR1 SGHTA, CDR2 FQGNSA. As DNA, the CDR3 is TGTGCCAGCAGCTTAGGGTCCAGGGTCTACGAGCAGTACTTC. Its translation: CASSLGSRVYEQYF. Full variable domain (rest looked up from reference TRBV7-2 and TRBJ2-7): GAGVSQSPSNKVTEKGKDVELRCDPISGHTALYWYRQSLGQGLEFLIYFQGNSAPDKSGLPSDRFSAERTGGSVSTLTIQRTQQEDSAVYLCASSLGSRVYEQYFGPGTRLTVT.

This clonotype came up many times. The V and J genes are TRBV6-2 or TRBV6-3 and TRBJ2-1, with 7 bases aligning to TRBD1. Trimming took 7 bases from V and 6 from J; bases not matched to a gene: 9. CDR3 length equals 14 residues. Germline V gives CDR1 MNHEY, CDR2 SVGEGT. The CDR3 region has the DNA TGTGCCAGCACCTACGCAGCAGGGGGCAATGAGCAGTTCTTC. Its protein product is CASTYAAGGNEQFF.

V gene TRBV29-1 combines with J gene TRBJ2-3; D gene unclear. CDR1 SQVTM and CDR2 ANQGSEA come from the germline V gene. This CDR3 spans 13 amino acids. Between the trimmed V and J ends, which lost 4 bases and 1 base, there was a span of 9 bases. In nucleotides, the CDR3 is TGCAGCGTTGGGATAGGGCGCACAGATACGCAGTATTTT. It yields the protein CSVGIGRTDTQYF.

This clonotype was counted between two and nine times. This chain links TRBV7-9 with TRBJ1-5; 7 bases agree with TRBD1. CDR1 SEHNR and CDR2 FQNEAQ come from the germline V gene (reference sequence). The CDR3 totals 16 residues. The V and J ends lost 5 bases and 1 base, in that order; junction bases with no gene match: 8. The CDR3 spells CASSTTGYGSNQPQHF. CDR3 DNA sequence: TGTGCCAGCAGCACGACAGGGTATGGAAGCAATCAGCCCCAGCATTTT.

This clonotype was found once. This sequence joins TRBV6-6 and TRBJ2-2; the D gene is possibly TRBD2 (6 bases). The CDR3 has 16 residues. V was pared by 0 bases and J by 7 bases, with 15 bases between. The germline V gene encodes CDR1 MNHNY and CDR2 SVGAGI (reference sequence). CDR3 sequence: CASSYSSPAGHGELFF. CDR3 nucleotides: TGTGCCAGCAGTTACTCCTCACCCGCGGGGCACGGGGAGCTGTTTTTT.

This clonotype was found many times. At one boundary the junction diverges from the germline segment, which might be a read error. The CDR3: CASSSSRDRIADRGVLAF. CDR3 coding DNA: TGTGCCAGCAGCTCCAGCCGGGACCGAATAGCTGACAGGGGCGTCCTAGCCTTC. The gene calls are TRBV7-9 and TRBJ1-2, with 8 nucleotides matching TRBD1. The germline CDR1 and CDR2 sequences are SEHNR and FQNEAQ (reference sequence). This CDR3 is 18 amino acids long.

This clonotype was counted a few times. The chain combines TRBV4-2 with TRBJ2-5, with 14 positions matching TRBD2. The germline gives CDR1 LGHNA, CDR2 YNFKEQ. The J segment lost 1 base and the V segment lost 4 bases, leaving 5 bases of the junction unmatched. The CDR3 runs to 17 residues. Here the CDR3 DNA reads TGTGCCAGCAGCCGGGGGGGACTAGCGGGGGCCCAAGAGACCCAGTACTTC. This translates into CASSRGGLAGAQETQYF.

This clonotype was seen more than once but under ten times. The V and J genes are TRBV20-1 and TRBJ2-1, with TRBD1 as a possible D gene (6 bases). The V and J ends lost 5 bases and 9 bases respectively, with 20 bases between them. The CDR3 consists of 14 residues. Per the germline V gene, CDR1 is DFQATT and CDR2 is SNEGSKA (reference sequence). For the CDR3, the DNA is TGCAGTGCTCAAGCCCCGGGGACAAGGGCTGAGCAGTTCTTC. It yields the protein CSAQAPGTRAEQFF.

This clonotype was picked up many times. The chain combines TRBV20-1 with TRBJ1-1, with 9 bases aligning to TRBD1. Trimming took 7 bases from V and 1 from J; bases not matched to a gene: 4. The CDR3 extends over 13 amino acids. CDR1 DFQATT and CDR2 SNEGSKA come from the germline V gene (reference sequence). The CDR3 DNA reads as TGCAGTGGCAGACAGGGGGGGAACACTGAAGCTTTCTTT. This codes for CSGRQGGNTEAFF.

In its sample, this clonotype was seen many times. The chain has TRBV12-3 or TRBV12-4 and TRBJ2-7, with 9 bases fitting TRBD1. This CDR3 spans 14 amino acids. J was trimmed by 0 bases and V by 6 bases; bases with no gene match: 3. CDR3 residues: CASSRQGGSYEQYF. The CDR3 DNA reads as TGTGCCAGCAGCCGACAGGGGGGCTCCTACGAGCAGTACTTC.

The V and J genes are TRBV7-9 and TRBJ1-6; D gene unclear. This CDR3 has 13 amino acids. Germline lookup yields CDR1 SEHNR and CDR2 FQNEAQ (reference sequence). Trimming removed 5 bases from V and 8 bases from J, with 10 bases in between. The CDR3 sequence: CASSAPAYSPLHF. The CDR3 DNA sequence: TGTGCCAGCAGCGCGCCGGCGTATTCACCCCTCCACTTT.

This clonotype was seen many times. V usage is TRBV12-3 or TRBV12-4 and J usage is TRBJ1-2; no clear D gene. The CDR3 totals 13 residues. With 3 bases removed from V and 5 bases from J, the gap between germline ends came to 10 bases. The CDR3 reads CASSFMRGYGYTF. CDR3 sequence (DNA): TGTGCCAGCAGTTTTATGCGTGGGTATGGCTACACCTTC.

This clonotype was seen at least ten times. The J gene is TRBJ2-1, the V gene TRBV6-2 or TRBV6-3, with 8 bases aligning to TRBD2. Germline CDR1 reads MNHEY; CDR2 reads SVGEGT. V shed 6 bases and J 2 bases; nucleotides not matched to a gene: 9. This CDR3 has 16 residues. The CDR3 is CASSPNSGGPYNEQFF. The DNA of the CDR3 is TGTGCCAGCAGCCCTAACAGCGGGGGACCCTACAATGAGCAGTTCTTC.